These 24 T cell receptor beta chains originate from one sample sequenced in a study of shared clonotypes between healthy human individuals. Generated by immunoSEQ multiplex PCR, the TCRdb table keeps only in-frame clones and is missing some. The table lists 80,000 to 100,000 clones, 60% to 70% of them singletons. Material: memory CD8+ T cells sorted from blood. The subset is: CD45RO+ cells pooled with CCR7-negative TemRA cells. These receptor sequences come from a man aged 30 to 45 in good health.

V is TRBV4-2 and J is TRBJ2-1; the D gene is possibly TRBD1 (5 bases). Trimming took 0 bases from V and 15 from J, leaving 12 bases between them. CDR3 size: 12 residues. Looked up from germline, CDR1 is LGHNA and CDR2 is YNFKEQ. CDR3 region: CASSQEGPRLFF. The CDR3 nucleotides read TGTGCCAGCAGCCAAGAGGGGCCTAGACTGTTCTTC.

The chain joins TRBV28 to TRBJ2-3; D remains ambiguous. This CDR3 has 14 amino acids. The V end was cut by 5 bases, the J end by 2 bases, with 11 bases between. Germline CDR1 reads MDHEN; CDR2 reads SYDVKM. The CDR3 coding sequence is TGTGCCAGCAGTACGGACCGACACACAGATACGCAGTATTTT. Translating gives CASSTDRHTDTQYF.

The sample holds one count of this clone. The gene calls are TRBV11-1 and TRBJ2-1; no reliable D call. V was trimmed by 2 bases and J by 4 bases, leaving 6 bases between them. Germline CDR1 is SGHAT and CDR2 is FQDESV (reference sequence). This CDR3 spans 13 amino acids. The CDR3 loop reads CASSLQRYNEQFF. Written as DNA, the CDR3 is TGTGCCAGCAGCTTACAACGGTACAATGAGCAGTTCTTC.

The chain uses TRBV25-1 and TRBJ2-7; D may be TRBD1 (6 bases). Germline assignment: CDR1 MGHDK and CDR2 SYGVNS. V lost 3 bases to trimming and J lost 3 bases, with 15 bases between them. The CDR3 length is 15 residues. The CDR3 sequence is CASSDGTPRVYEQYF. DNA of the CDR3: TGTGCCAGCAGTGACGGGACACCGAGGGTCTACGAGCAGTACTTC.

The chain combines TRBV28 with TRBJ2-3; maybe TRBD2 (5 bases). Germline-derived CDR1 and CDR2 are MDHEN and SYDVKM. Trimming removed 6 bases at V and 4 bases at J, with 23 bases between. CDR3 size: 17 residues. CDR3 region: CASRTPVGVGSSDTQYF. The CDR3 nucleotides are TGTGCCAGCAGAACCCCGGTGGGAGTAGGTTCTTCAGATACGCAGTATTTT. The full variable domain, its missing parts supplied by reference TRBV28 and TRBJ2-3, is DVKVTQSSRYLVKRTGEKVFLECVQDMDHENMFWYRQDPGLGLRLIYFSYDVKMKEKGDIPEGYSVSREKKERFSLILESASTNQTSMYLCASRTPVGVGSSDTQYFGPGTRLTVL.

V gene TRBV28 combines with J gene TRBJ2-7; D tentatively fits TRBD1 or TRBD2 (6 bases each). Germline loops: CDR1 MDHEN, CDR2 SYDVKM. The CDR3 is made up of 15 amino acids. Trimming removed 2 bases from V and 0 bases from J, with 11 bases in between. CDR3 coding DNA: TGTGCCAGCAGTTTAGTACAGGGACTCTCCTACGAGCAGTACTTC. Its translation is CASSLVQGLSYEQYF. The variable domain in full, completed from reference TRBV28 and TRBJ2-7, reads DVKVTQSSRYLVKRTGEKVFLECVQDMDHENMFWYRQDPGLGLRLIYFSYDVKMKEKGDIPEGYSVSREKKERFSLILESASTNQTSMYLCASSLVQGLSYEQYFGPGTRLTVT.

The chain has TRBV27 and TRBJ1-1, with D hard to call. Trimming removed 1 base at V and 1 base at J, with 7 bases between. CDR3 length: 14 amino acids. Germline CDR1 MNHEY, CDR2 SMNVEV (reference sequence). CDR3 region: CASSLLAGNTEAFF. The DNA of the CDR3 is TGTGCCAGCAGTTTATTGGCCGGGAACACTGAAGCTTTCTTT.

The sample holds many counts of this clone. V gene TRBV7-3 combines with J gene TRBJ2-5; tentatively, D is TRBD1 (6 bases). The CDR3 has 15 residues. Between the trimmed V and J ends, which lost 6 bases and 5 bases, there was a span of 19 bases. Germline CDR1 and CDR2: SGHTA and FQGTGA. The CDR3 nucleotides read TGTGCCAGCAGTCGAACCGCAGGGGCCCGGGAGACCCAGTACTTC. Translated, it gives CASSRTAGARETQYF. The full variable domain, with the rest looked up from reference TRBV7-3 and TRBJ2-5, is GAGVSQTPSNKVTEKGKYVELRCDPISGHTALYWYRQSLGQGPEFLIYFQGTGAADDSGLPNDRFFAVRPEGSVSTLKIQRTERGDSAVYLCASSRTAGARETQYFGPGTRLLVL.

This clone came up a few times. The chain employs TRBV5-1 and TRBJ2-3; 8 bases agree with TRBD2. CDR1 is SGHRS, CDR2 YFSETQ, per germline. This CDR3 contains 15 residues. V lost 5 bases and J lost 2; bases outside the gene matches: 7. CDR3 protein: CASRRTSGHTDTQYF. DNA of the CDR3: TGCGCCAGCAGACGAACTAGCGGCCACACAGATACGCAGTATTTT.

V is TRBV5-1 and J is TRBJ2-3; 8 positions match TRBD1. The V gene's germline CDR1 is SGHRS and CDR2 YFSETQ. The CDR3 has 15 amino acids. V was pared by 0 bases and J by 7 bases, with 7 bases of the junction left unmatched. DNA for the CDR3: TGCGCCAGCAGCTTGGCTCCGGGACAGGATAATACGCAGTATTTT. This codes for CASSLAPGQDNTQYF.

Written as DNA, the CDR3 is TGCGCCAGCAGCCAAGACGGGACTAGCGGGATATGGGAGCAGTTCTTC. Its translation: CASSQDGTSGIWEQFF. The genes are TRBV4-1 and TRBJ2-1, with 13 bases aligning to TRBD2. The CDR3 runs 16 residues. Losses at the gene ends were 0 bases for V and 10 bases for J; bases not matched to a gene: 6. Germline loops: CDR1 MGHRA, CDR2 YSYEKL.

The chain uses TRBV27 and TRBJ2-6, with TRBD1 identical over 9 bases. The germline CDR1 and CDR2 sequences are MNHEY and SMNVEV (reference sequence). This CDR3 has 23 residues. The ends lost 7 bases at V and 0 bases at J; junction bases unmatched: 25. The CDR3 DNA follows: TGTGCCAGCACCAAACGTGGGACCTTCGCGAGGGACAGGGTTCACTCTGGGGCCAACGTCCTGACTTTC. Amino acids: CASTKRGTFARDRVHSGANVLTF.

CDR3 amino acids: CASSPTSGSDEQFF. The CDR3 DNA is TGTGCCAGCAGTCCGACTAGCGGGAGCGATGAGCAGTTCTTC. This chain connects TRBV6-6 to TRBJ2-1; TRBD2 aligns across 12 bases. The CDR3 contains 14 residues. Germline CDR1 MNHNY, CDR2 SVGAGI (reference sequence). The ends lost 5 bases at V and 8 bases at J; junction bases unmatched: 4.

The chain recombines TRBV7-9 with TRBJ2-3, with TRBD1 matching over 8 bases. CDR1 and CDR2 (germline): SEHNR, FQNEAQ (reference sequence). V lost 4 bases to trimming and J lost 6 bases; unmatched junction nucleotides: 12. The CDR3 has 16 amino acids. CDR3 bases: TGTGCCAGCAGCTCCCGGGACAGGACAATTTTGGATACGCAGTATTTT. It translates to CASSSRDRTILDTQYF.

This chain joins TRBV14 and TRBJ1-4, with D unresolved. With 0 bases removed from V and 0 bases from J, the gap between germline ends came to 11 bases. The CDR3 is 17 amino acids. The germline V gene has CDR1 SGHDN and CDR2 FVKESK. DNA of the CDR3: TGTGCCAGCAGCCAAGATCCCCACAACCCAACTAATGAAAAACTGTTTTTT. This codes for CASSQDPHNPTNEKLFF.

This clone has a count of ten or more. Distinct nucleotide sequences in the sample also encode this CDR3. The chain joins TRBV28 to TRBJ2-7; D is perhaps TRBD1 (6 bases). Germline CDR1 and CDR2: MDHEN and SYDVKM. CDR3 length equals 12 residues. The ends were cut back, 6 bases at V and 3 bases at J, with 9 bases in the middle. DNA for the CDR3: TGTGCCAGCAGCCGGACAGACTACGAGCAGTACTTC. Translating gives CASSRTDYEQYF.

This clone was counted at least ten times. Other DNA sequences in this sample translate to the same CDR3. The chain employs TRBV6-4 and TRBJ2-2; no reliable D call. CDR3 length: 13 amino acids. With 3 bases removed from V and 4 bases from J, the gap between germline ends came to 6 bases. Looked up from germline, CDR1 is MRHNA and CDR2 is SNTAGT. This CDR3 is CASSDGSTGELFF. The CDR3 nucleotides read TGTGCCAGCAGTGATGGAAGCACCGGGGAGCTGTTTTTT.

The gene calls are TRBV6-5 and TRBJ2-7; D remains ambiguous. CDR1 MNHEY and CDR2 SVGAGI come from the germline V gene. CDR3 size: 12 residues. The V gene lost 5 bases and the J gene lost 2 bases, with 7 bases spanning the gap. CDR3 coding DNA: TGTGCCAGCAGTCCGTCGCCCTACGAGCAGTACTTC. It specifies CASSPSPYEQYF.

The rearrangement uses TRBV2 and TRBJ2-7; D unclear. The CDR3 covers 14 residues. The V end lost 1 base, the J end lost 0 bases, and 7 bases lay between the germline ends. CDR1 and CDR2 (germline): SNHLY, FYNNEI. CDR3 nucleotide sequence: TGTGCCAGCAGTGAAGATCCCAGCTCCTACGAGCAGTACTTC. It is translated as CASSEDPSSYEQYF.

The J gene is TRBJ2-2, the V gene TRBV10-2; 9 nucleotides match TRBD2. Germline CDR1 and CDR2: WSHSY and SAAADI. V lost 5 bases and J lost 7; bases outside the gene matches: 8. The CDR3 contains 15 residues. As DNA, the CDR3 is TGCGCCAGCAGTAAGGCGGCTAGCGGGATCGGGGAGCTGTTTTTT. Amino acid sequence: CASSKAASGIGELFF.

The V call is TRBV4-3, the J call TRBJ2-2, with a tentative D call TRBD2 (6 bases). V was cut by 0 bases and J by 2 bases, with 22 bases left in between. From germline, CDR1 is LGHNA and CDR2 YSLEER. The length of the CDR3 is 20 residues. For the CDR3, the DNA is TGCGCCAGCAGCCAAGATCCCCCCTCGGGGAGCGGGTTTAACACCGGGGAGCTGTTTTTT. Encoded protein: CASSQDPPSGSGFNTGELFF.

This chain joins TRBV5-1 and TRBJ2-7; maybe TRBD2 (5 bases). The CDR3 totals 14 residues. The V and J ends lost 4 bases and 0 bases respectively, with 11 bases between them. Germline lookup yields CDR1 SGHRS and CDR2 YFSETQ. The CDR3 protein is CASSDARVSYEQYF. CDR3 nucleotides: TGCGCCAGCAGCGACGCGAGGGTCTCCTACGAGCAGTACTTC.

V usage is TRBV5-1 and J usage is TRBJ2-7; D perhaps matches TRBD1 (6 bases). The germline V gene has CDR1 SGHRS and CDR2 YFSETQ. There are 15 residues in the CDR3. V was pared by 4 bases and J by 3 bases, with 17 bases between. CDR3 in DNA: TGCGCCAGCAGCCCAGAGGGGACACCTGGCTACGAGCAGTACTTC. Residues: CASSPEGTPGYEQYF.

This clone appeared a few times. The CDR3 nucleotides read TGTGCCAGCAGGGGACAAGTCGAGCAGTACTTC. This codes for CASRGQVEQYF. The gene calls are TRBV7-2 and TRBJ2-7, with a weak D call TRBD1 (6 bases). Germline V lookup: CDR1 SGHTA, CDR2 FQGNSA. V lost 6 bases, J lost 6 bases, and 9 bases lay in between. The CDR3 consists of 11 residues.